A selection of T cell receptor beta chains follows, all from one sample in a study of T cell repertoires in cytomegalovirus infection. These TCRs are of unknown antigen specificity. TCRdb ran MiXCR on the reads and lists one entry per CDR3 protein. The data show 650,000 to 850,000 distinct CDR3 sequences, 25% to 30% seen once. The sample consisted of cultured CD8+ T cells from PBMCs, taken from culture after CMV antigen stimulation. Receptor source: a human donor in good health (CMV status not recorded). Some clones in this sample may be carry-over from other donors' samples. Each CDR3 is given with its conserved first and last residue. D genes are given only for firm matches. Clone size is not always given. Where it is, it says once, few, many or a class for expanded clones.

abundance	j_gene	v_gene	d_gene	CDR3aa	CDR3nt
many	TRBJ1-2	TRBV12-3/TRBV12-4	-	CASTEDGNGYTF	TGTGCCAGCACCGAGGACGGCAATGGCTACACCTTC
-	TRBJ2-5	TRBV20-1	-	CSARDPETTFQETQYF	TGCAGTGCTAGAGATCCCGAGACAACTTTTCAAGAGACCCAGTACTTC
once	TRBJ2-5	TRBV10-2	TRBD2	CASTPAPGLGETQYF	TGCGCCAGCACTCCTGCCCCGGGACTAGGAGAGACCCAGTACTTC
few	TRBJ2-5	TRBV19	TRBD2	CASSFTSGSKETQYF	TGTGCCAGTAGTTTTACTAGCGGGAGTAAAGAGACCCAGTACTTC
-	TRBJ2-1	TRBV10-3	TRBD1	CAIAGQETYNEQFF	TGTGCCATCGCCGGACAGGAAACCTACAATGAGCAGTTCTTC
-	TRBJ2-3	TRBV27	-	CASTTERGGRDTQYF	TGTGCCAGCACCACGGAGAGGGGGGGCCGGGATACGCAGTATTTT
many	TRBJ2-7	TRBV12-3/TRBV12-4	-	CASSYSGTTSYEQYF	TGTGCCAGCAGCTACTCCGGGACCACCTCCTACGAGCAGTACTTC
-	TRBJ2-1	TRBV27	TRBD2	CASRLGGSRNEQFF	TGTGCCAGCAGACTCGGGGGGAGTCGTAATGAGCAGTTCTTC
-	TRBJ2-2	TRBV6-2/TRBV6-3	-	CASSNLNTGELFF	TGTGCCAGCAGTAACCTTAACACCGGGGAGCTGTTTTTT
few	TRBJ2-5	TRBV6-8	-	CASSYGGLKTQYF	TGTGCCAGCAGTTACGGAGGGCTGAAGACCCAGTACTTC
-	TRBJ2-5	TRBV15	TRBD2	CATRRGASPASPETQYF	TGTGCCACCAGGCGGGGGGCCTCTCCAGCCTCACCAGAGACCCAGTACTTC
-	TRBJ2-5	TRBV4-1	TRBD1	CASTETGGRETQYF	TGCGCCAGCACCGAGACAGGGGGGCGAGAGACCCAGTACTTC
-	TRBJ2-3	TRBV7-9	-	CASSSDEGGAVADTQYF	TGTGCCAGCAGCTCCGACGAAGGGGGGGCTGTTGCAGATACGCAGTATTTT
many	TRBJ1-6	TRBV12-3/TRBV12-4	-	CASTGERDYNSPLHF	TGTGCCAGCACCGGGGAACGCGACTATAATTCACCCCTCCACTTT
few	TRBJ2-2	TRBV6-1	-	CASRPTDSRAGELFF	TGTGCCAGCAGGCCCACGGACAGTAGGGCCGGGGAGCTGTTTTTT
few	TRBJ1-2	TRBV7-6	-	CASSLFPQEGIDYGYTF	TGTGCCAGCAGCTTATTCCCACAGGAAGGGATAGACTATGGCTACACCTTC
-	TRBJ2-1	TRBV2	TRBD2	CAVRTSGGPYNEQFF	TGTGCCGTGAGGACTAGCGGGGGCCCCTACAATGAGCAGTTCTTC
many	TRBJ1-2	TRBV7-2	-	CASRDSARGYTF	TGTGCCAGCAGGGACTCAGCGAGGGGCTACACCTTC
-	TRBJ2-1	TRBV5-1	-	CASSPRGFSLMDEQFF	TGCGCCAGCAGCCCTCGTGGCTTCTCCCTGATGGATGAGCAGTTCTTC
few	TRBJ2-3	TRBV7-6	-	CASSPEGQYGLADTQYF	TGTGCCAGCAGCCCCGAGGGACAATACGGACTCGCGGATACGCAGTATTTT
-	TRBJ2-1	TRBV29-1	-	CSVPLYNEQFF	TGCAGCGTTCCGTTATACAATGAGCAGTTCTTC
few	TRBJ2-4	TRBV28	-	CASSSRDTVAKNIQYF	TGTGCCAGCAGTTCCAGGGACACAGTAGCCAAAAACATTCAGTACTTC
few	TRBJ2-5	TRBV6-1	TRBD2	CASSEISGGHSRYF	TGTGCCAGCAGTGAAATTAGCGGGGGGCACTCCAGGTACTTC
-	TRBJ2-1	TRBV7-8	-	CASIDHNAGQTYNEQFF	TGTGCCAGCATCGACCATAACGCGGGGCAAACCTACAATGAGCAGTTCTTC
few	TRBJ1-2	TRBV11-2	-	CASSPDRTVANYGYTF	TGTGCCAGCAGCCCAGATAGGACAGTTGCTAACTATGGCTACACCTTC
-	TRBJ2-1	TRBV6-1	TRBD1	CASLPSGQVAHNEQFF	TGTGCCAGCCTTCCGTCCGGACAGGTTGCCCACAATGAGCAGTTCTTC
-	TRBJ2-2	TRBV5-5	TRBD1	CASSLANRGDLRELFF	TGTGCCAGCAGCTTGGCCAACAGGGGTGACCTCCGGGAGCTGTTTTTT
few	TRBJ2-1	TRBV6-1	TRBD2	CARSLAGAINEQFF	TGTGCCAGGTCTCTAGCGGGGGCAATCAATGAGCAGTTCTTC
-	TRBJ2-5	TRBV27	-	CASSLSPRSRETQYF	TGTGCCAGCAGTTTATCGCCTCGCAGTCGTGAGACCCAGTACTTC
-	TRBJ1-2	TRBV4-1	TRBD1	CASSQVRTGDSYGYTF	TGCGCCAGCAGCCAAGTGAGGACAGGGGATAGCTATGGCTACACCTTC
many	TRBJ2-1	TRBV7-6	-	CASSLEPGGPYNEQFF	TGTGCCAGCAGCTTAGAGCCCGGGGGACCCTACAATGAGCAGTTCTTC